This T cell receptor (beta chain) was sequenced in a study of shared clonotypes between healthy human individuals. Some clones are missing from TCRdb's copy, which holds only in-frame ones; the method was immunoSEQ multiplex PCR. The sample consists of some 2,500,000 clones, 93% of them appearing once. The germline CDR1 and CDR2 sequences are MNHEY and SMNVEV (reference sequence). V lost 3 bases, J lost 0 bases, and 12 bases lay in between. CDR3 length: 16 residues. Sequenced input: naive CD4+ T cells from PBMCs. Indicated subset: CD45RA+ positively selected. This TCR derives from a man aged 18 to 30 in good health. Some clones in this sample may be carry-over from other donors' samples. J is TRBJ2-1 and V is TRBV27, with D possibly matching TRBD2 (6 bases). As DNA, the CDR3 is TGTGCCAGCAGTTTCAGTCCGGGACTCTCCTACAATGAGCAGTTCTTC. This translates into CASSFSPGLSYNEQFF.